This TCR beta chain emerged from a study of cytomegalovirus exposure and HLA in healthy donors. Use of 60 Vbeta and 13 Jbeta primers characterized the PCR. Generated by immunoSEQ multiplex PCR, the TCRdb table keeps only in-frame clones and is missing some. Among 160,000 or so clones listed, around 83% were seen once. This clone was seen just once. The CDR3 spans 16 residues. The germline CDR1 and CDR2 sequences are SEHNR and FQNEAQ (reference sequence). V trimming: 2 bases; J trimming: 0 bases; junction bases outside the gene matches: 2. This chain uses TRBV7-9 with TRBJ2-3, with 10 bases matching TRBD2. The source is a male donor in good health and CMV-seropositive. The source material was PBMCs. CDR3 protein: CASSLKRGGSTDTQYF. The CDR3 DNA sequence: TGTGCCAGCAGCTTAAAGCGGGGGGGCAGCACAGATACGCAGTATTTT.